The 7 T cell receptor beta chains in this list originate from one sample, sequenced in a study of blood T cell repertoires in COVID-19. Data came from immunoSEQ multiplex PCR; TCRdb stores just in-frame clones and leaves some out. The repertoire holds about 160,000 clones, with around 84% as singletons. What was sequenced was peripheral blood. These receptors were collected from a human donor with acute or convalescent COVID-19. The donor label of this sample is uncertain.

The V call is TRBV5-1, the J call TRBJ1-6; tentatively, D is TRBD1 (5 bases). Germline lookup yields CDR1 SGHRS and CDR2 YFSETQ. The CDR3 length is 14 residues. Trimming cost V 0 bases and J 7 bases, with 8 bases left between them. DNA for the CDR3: TGCGCCAGCAGCTTGGAGGGGCCAAATTCACCCCTCCACTTT. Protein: CASSLEGPNSPLHF. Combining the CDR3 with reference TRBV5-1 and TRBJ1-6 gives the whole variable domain KAGVTQTPRYLIKTRGQQVTLSCSPISGHRSVSWYQQTPGQGLQFLFEYFSETQRNKGNFPGRFSGRQFSNSRSEMNVSTLELGDSALYLCASSLEGPNSPLHFGNGTRLTVT.

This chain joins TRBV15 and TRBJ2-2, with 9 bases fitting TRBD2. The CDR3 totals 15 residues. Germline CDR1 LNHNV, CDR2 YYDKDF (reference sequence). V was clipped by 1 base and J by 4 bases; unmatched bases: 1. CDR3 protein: CATSRVSGGTGELFF. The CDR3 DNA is TGTGCCACCAGCAGAGTTAGCGGGGGCACCGGGGAGCTGTTTTTT.

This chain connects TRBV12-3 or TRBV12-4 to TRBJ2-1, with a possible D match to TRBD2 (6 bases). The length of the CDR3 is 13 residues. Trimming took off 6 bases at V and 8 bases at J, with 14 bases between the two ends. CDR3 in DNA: TGTGCCAGCAGGCCTACGGGGGAGTATGAGCAGTTCTTC. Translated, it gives CASRPTGEYEQFF.

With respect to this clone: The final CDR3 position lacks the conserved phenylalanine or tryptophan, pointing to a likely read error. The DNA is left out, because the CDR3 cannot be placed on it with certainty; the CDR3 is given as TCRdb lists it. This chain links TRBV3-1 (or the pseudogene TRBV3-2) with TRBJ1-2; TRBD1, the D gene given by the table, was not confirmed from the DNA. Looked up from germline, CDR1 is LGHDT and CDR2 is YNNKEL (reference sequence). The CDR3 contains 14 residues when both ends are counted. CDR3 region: CASSSLRGKGGPAL.

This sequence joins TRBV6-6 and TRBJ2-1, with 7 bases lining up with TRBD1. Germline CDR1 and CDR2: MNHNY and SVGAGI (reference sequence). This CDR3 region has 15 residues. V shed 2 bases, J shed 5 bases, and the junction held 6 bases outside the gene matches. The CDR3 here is CASSYGGQKDNEQFF. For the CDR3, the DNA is TGTGCCAGCAGTTACGGGGGACAGAAAGACAATGAGCAGTTCTTC.

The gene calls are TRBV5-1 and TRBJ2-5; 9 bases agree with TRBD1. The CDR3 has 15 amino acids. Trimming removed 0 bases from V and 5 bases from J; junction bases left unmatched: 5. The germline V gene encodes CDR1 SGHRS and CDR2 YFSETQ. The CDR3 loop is CASSLDTGGRETQYF. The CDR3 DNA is TGCGCCAGCAGCTTGGACACAGGGGGCAGGGAGACCCAGTACTTC.

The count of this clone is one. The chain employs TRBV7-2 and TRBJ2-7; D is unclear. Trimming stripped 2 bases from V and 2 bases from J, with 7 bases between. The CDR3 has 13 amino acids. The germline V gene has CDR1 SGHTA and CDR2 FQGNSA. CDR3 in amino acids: CASSLSWPYEQYF. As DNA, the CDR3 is TGTGCCAGCAGCTTAAGTTGGCCCTACGAGCAGTACTTC.